The 26 T cell receptor beta chains below come from one sample, sequenced in a study of technical replicates of blood from several donors. Sequenced by immunoSEQ multiplex PCR; TCRdb stores in-frame clones only, minus some. The data contain about 80,000 clones, approximately 94% of them singletons. The sequenced material came from T cells isolated from PBMCs. The receptors here all came from a human donor in good health.

This sequence joins TRBV4-1 and TRBJ1-5; TRBD1 is a possible D gene (6 bases). The CDR3 is 15 residues long. V was shortened by 4 bases and J by 6 bases, with 16 bases between the two germline ends. The germline V gene has CDR1 MGHRA and CDR2 YSYEKL. Written as DNA, the CDR3 is TGCGCCAGCAGCCGAGGACCGGGGGGGCTTCAGCCCCAGCATTTT. Encoded protein: CASSRGPGGLQPQHF.

The rearrangement links TRBV9 to TRBJ2-1, with 7 positions matching TRBD1. This CDR3 has 16 residues. V was clipped by 3 bases and J by 3 bases; unmatched bases: 9. Germline-derived CDR1 and CDR2 are SGDLS and YYNGEE. The CDR3 bases are TGTGCCAGCAGCGATACAGGGGAAACGATCTACAATGAGCAGTTCTTC. It translates to CASSDTGETIYNEQFF.

J is TRBJ1-4 and V is TRBV13; 7 nucleotides align to TRBD1. Germline CDR1 PRHDT, CDR2 FYEKMQ (reference sequence). V lost 3 bases and J lost 8; bases outside the gene matches: 9. The CDR3 runs 15 residues. DNA of the CDR3: TGTGCCAGCAGCTTCACAAGGGGGCAGGACGAAAAACTGTTTTTT. Amino acids: CASSFTRGQDEKLFF.

V gene TRBV27 combines with J gene TRBJ2-1; TRBD2 matches at 14 bases. The ends lost 3 bases at V and 9 bases at J; junction bases unmatched: 7. Germline loops: CDR1 MNHEY, CDR2 SMNVEV (reference sequence). The CDR3 covers 16 residues. This chain's CDR3 is CASSFPGTSGRSEQFF. As DNA, the CDR3 is TGTGCCAGCAGTTTTCCAGGGACTAGCGGGAGATCTGAGCAGTTCTTC.

The genes are TRBV7-3 and TRBJ1-5; D unresolved. This CDR3 has 13 residues. With 3 bases removed from V and 5 bases from J, the gap between germline ends came to 8 bases. CDR1 SGHTA and CDR2 FQGTGA come from the germline V gene. CDR3 DNA: TGTGCCAGCAGCTTGACAATAGATCAGCCCCAGCATTTT. It codes for CASSLTIDQPQHF.

V gene TRBV6-4 combines with J gene TRBJ2-3; 8 positions agree with TRBD2. V lost 5 bases, J lost 8 bases, and 9 bases stayed unmatched. Germline values: CDR1 MRHNA, CDR2 SNTAGT. This CDR3 has 14 residues. CDR3 nucleotide sequence: TGTGCCAGCAGTCCGGGACTAGGGGGTGTTACGCAGTATTTT. Encoded protein: CASSPGLGGVTQYF.

The rearrangement joins TRBV19 to TRBJ1-2; TRBD1 matches at 7 bases. The CDR3 is 14 residues long. Germline CDR1 is LNHDA and CDR2 is SQIVND (reference sequence). V shed 7 bases and J 4 bases; nucleotides not matched to a gene: 9. In DNA, the CDR3 is TGTGCCAGTACCCGTCCGGGACAGTCCTATGGCTACACCTTC. Translation: CASTRPGQSYGYTF.

The J gene is TRBJ2-2, the V gene TRBV12-2; TRBD2, the table's D call, was not compared with the DNA. TRBV12-2 is reported as a pseudogene. This CDR3 has 15 residues. This CDR3 reads CASRLALRERRELFF. CDR3 nucleotide sequence: TGTGCAAGTCGCTTAGCGCTGCGGGAGAGGCGGGAGCTGTTTTTT.

The CDR3 loop is CASSLIGQGATGELFF. The CDR3 DNA reads as TGCGCCAGCAGCTTAATTGGACAGGGGGCGACCGGGGAGCTGTTTTTT. The chain recombines TRBV5-1 with TRBJ2-2; 11 nucleotides align to TRBD1. This CDR3 has 16 residues. From germline, CDR1 is SGHRS and CDR2 YFSETQ. Trimming removed 2 bases from V and 5 bases from J; junction bases left unmatched: 5.

The J gene is TRBJ2-2, the V gene TRBV5-1, with D maybe TRBD1 (6 bases). The CDR3 runs to 17 residues. The V and J ends lost 3 bases and 2 bases respectively, with 17 bases between them. Germline V CDR1 and CDR2: SGHRS, YFSETQ. CDR3 in amino acids: CASSSPGERTNTGELFF. The CDR3, as DNA: TGCGCCAGCAGCTCCCCAGGGGAGCGGACTAACACCGGGGAGCTGTTTTTT.

This CDR3 is CASSSRGYNQPQHF. The CDR3 DNA reads TGTGCCAGCAGCTCTAGGGGGTACAATCAGCCCCAGCATTTT. The V gene is TRBV5-6, the J gene TRBJ1-5; D may be TRBD1 (6 bases). Trimming stripped 3 bases from V and 3 bases from J, with 10 bases between. The CDR3 is made up of 14 amino acids. The germline gives CDR1 SGHDT, CDR2 YYEEEE.

The chain employs TRBV9 and TRBJ1-1, with D perhaps TRBD1 (5 bases). CDR1 is SGDLS, CDR2 YYNGEE, per germline. The CDR3 consists of 14 residues. The V end was cut by 3 bases, the J end by 0 bases, with 9 bases between. CDR3 DNA: TGTGCCAGCAGCGCGGGGGTCATGAACACTGAAGCTTTCTTT. It yields the protein CASSAGVMNTEAFF.

The V gene is TRBV9, the J gene TRBJ1-1; D uncertain. V was clipped by 0 bases and J by 1 base, with 7 bases between them. In germline, CDR1 is SGDLS, CDR2 YYNGEE. This CDR3 comprises 14 residues. The chain's CDR3 is CASSVGPGNTEAFF. CDR3 sequence (DNA): TGTGCCAGCAGCGTAGGGCCAGGGAACACTGAAGCTTTCTTT.

This clone was counted once. The V call is TRBV11-3, the J call TRBJ2-7; D gene unclear. The CDR3 has 15 residues. Germline loops: CDR1 SGHNT, CDR2 YENEEA. The V end lost 5 bases, the J end lost 7 bases, and 21 bases lay between the germline ends. The CDR3 region has the DNA TGTGCCAGCAGCGTGAATGGCGGCTCCTACGAGGAGCAGTACTTC. It encodes CASSVNGGSYEEQYF.

V is TRBV9 and J is TRBJ2-3; TRBD2 agrees at 7 bases. The CDR3 totals 16 residues. J was trimmed by 5 bases and V by 4 bases; bases with no gene match: 13. The V gene's germline CDR1 is SGDLS and CDR2 YYNGEE. CDR3 sequence: CASSPRGAGDEDTQYF. The CDR3 DNA is TGTGCCAGCAGCCCACGTGGGGCGGGAGACGAAGATACGCAGTATTTT.

The CDR3 spells CASSKDRAYGYTF. The CDR3 DNA reads TGTGCCAGCAGTAAGGACAGGGCCTATGGCTACACCTTC. The chain couples TRBV11-3 to TRBJ1-2, with 8 bases lining up with TRBD1. The V segment lost 6 bases and the J segment 4 bases; nucleotides outside the gene matches: 4. The CDR3 covers 13 residues. Germline assignment: CDR1 SGHNT and CDR2 YENEEA. The full variable domain, completed using reference TRBV11-3 and TRBJ1-2, is EAGVVQSPRYKIIEKKQPVAFWCNPISGHNTLYWYLQNLGQGPELLIRYENEEAVDDSQLPKDRFSAERLKGVDSTLKIQPAELGDSAVYLCASSKDRAYGYTFGSGTRLTVV.

This clone occurred once. The rearrangement links TRBV4-1 to TRBJ2-2; 7 bases map to TRBD2. There are 16 residues in the CDR3. CDR1 is MGHRA and CDR2 is YSYEKL in the germline V gene. With V trimmed by 0 bases and J by 5 bases, 6 bases remained unmatched. The chain's CDR3 is CASSQEERELTGELFF. The CDR3 DNA is TGCGCCAGCAGCCAAGAAGAGCGGGAATTGACCGGGGAGCTGTTTTTT.

The rearrangement joins TRBV27 to TRBJ1-3; 8 bases match TRBD1. Germline CDR1 reads MNHEY; CDR2 reads SMNVEV (reference sequence). V lost 6 bases and J lost 2; bases outside the gene matches: 9. The CDR3 loop spans 16 amino acids. CDR3 residues: CASRGQGVGTGNTIYF. The CDR3 DNA follows: TGTGCCAGCAGAGGACAGGGAGTAGGTACTGGAAACACCATATATTTT.

This clone was seen just once. The genes are TRBV1 and TRBJ2-5; the D call TRBD2 from the table was never checked on the DNA. TRBV1 is labeled a pseudogene. This CDR3 has 16 amino acids. DNA for the CDR3: TGCACCAGCAGCCCCGACGAGCGGGAGGAGACAGAGACCCAGTACTTC. As protein: CTSSPDEREETETQYF.

This rearrangement joins TRBV19 to TRBJ2-7; TRBD2 matches at 7 bases. Germline V gives CDR1 LNHDA, CDR2 SQIVND (reference sequence). The CDR3 is 13 residues long. V trimming: 3 bases; J trimming: 6 bases; junction bases outside the gene matches: 5. The chain's CDR3 is CASSMGLNFEQYF. Written as DNA, the CDR3 is TGTGCCAGTAGTATGGGACTAAATTTCGAGCAGTACTTC.

The chain recombines TRBV27 with TRBJ2-2; D is possibly TRBD1 (6 bases). This CDR3 contains 13 residues. The germline CDR1 and CDR2 sequences are MNHEY and SMNVEV (reference sequence). The ends were cut back, 6 bases at V and 5 bases at J, with 10 bases in the middle. The CDR3 sequence: CASSLTGTGELFF. CDR3 nucleotides: TGTGCCAGCAGCCTTACAGGGACCGGGGAGCTGTTTTTT.

The chain links TRBV6-5 to TRBJ1-2; TRBD1 might be the D (6 bases). This CDR3 comprises 11 residues. Trimming removed 4 bases at V and 10 bases at J, with 10 bases between. Germline CDR1 reads MNHEY; CDR2 reads SVGAGI. CDR3 residues: CASSSTGLYTF. The CDR3 DNA reads as TGTGCCAGCAGTTCCACAGGGCTCTACACCTTC.

The chain couples TRBV9 to TRBJ1-1; TRBD1 might be the D (5 bases). CDR1 and CDR2 from the germline V gene are SGDLS and YYNGEE. V dropped 0 bases and J dropped 6 bases, with 15 bases sitting between them. This CDR3 contains 15 residues. The CDR3 DNA reads as TGTGCCAGCAGCGTAGTGAAGGCAGGGCTGGCTGAAGCTTTCTTT. Translation gives CASSVVKAGLAEAFF.

The chain combines TRBV27 with TRBJ2-2; TRBD2 agrees at 11 bases. This CDR3 spans 16 amino acids. Germline loops: CDR1 MNHEY, CDR2 SMNVEV (reference sequence). J gave up 4 bases and V 8 bases, and 9 bases lay outside the gene matches. The CDR3 DNA reads TGTGCCAGCGTAGGTATGACTAGCGGGACCACCGGGGAGCTGTTTTTT. Its protein is CASVGMTSGTTGELFF.

J is TRBJ2-7 and V is TRBV28, with no clear D. Trimming pared 3 bases from V and 0 bases from J, leaving 9 bases between. The CDR3 contains 14 residues. CDR1 and CDR2 from the germline V gene are MDHEN and SYDVKM. CDR3 sequence (DNA): TGTGCCAGCAGTTTTGGTGAGAGCTCCTACGAGCAGTACTTC. Translating it yields CASSFGESSYEQYF.

The rearrangement links TRBV6-1 to TRBJ2-1, with 7 bases that match TRBD1. Germline lookup yields CDR1 MNHNS and CDR2 SASEGT. This CDR3 is 14 amino acids long. After removal of 4 bases from V and 5 bases from J, the junction contained 5 bases not matched to a gene. The CDR3 DNA reads TGTGCCAGCAGTGTGGGGACAGCTGACAATGAGCAGTTCTTC. It specifies CASSVGTADNEQFF.